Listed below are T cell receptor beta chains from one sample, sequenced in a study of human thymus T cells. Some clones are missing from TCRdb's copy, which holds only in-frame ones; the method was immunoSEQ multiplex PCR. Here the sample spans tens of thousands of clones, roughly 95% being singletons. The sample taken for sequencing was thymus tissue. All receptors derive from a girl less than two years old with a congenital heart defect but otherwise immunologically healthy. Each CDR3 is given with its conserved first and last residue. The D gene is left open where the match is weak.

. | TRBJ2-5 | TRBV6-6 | TGTGCCAGCAGTTACTCGATTCCGAGACAGGAAGAGACCCAGTACTTC | CASSYSIPRQEETQYF
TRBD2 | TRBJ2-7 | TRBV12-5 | TGTGCTAGTGCCTGGGGGGGCGAGCAGTACTTC | CASAWGGEQYF
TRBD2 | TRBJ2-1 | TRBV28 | TGTGCCAGCAGCTTAACCGGGACTAGCGGGAGGGCTGGTGAGCAGTTCTTC | CASSLTGTSGRAGEQFF
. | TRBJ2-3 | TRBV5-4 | TGTGCCAGCAGCTTAGACCTCCGCCTTGGGTATTTT | CASSLDLRLGYF
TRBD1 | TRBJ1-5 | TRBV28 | TGTGCCAGCAGTTTCCCGGGGAGGGGACAGGGGTTCGGGTGCAATCAGCCCCAGCATTTT | CASSFPGRGQGFGCNQPQHF
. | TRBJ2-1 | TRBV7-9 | TGTGCCAGCAGCTTAGGGGGGTTTATAAGCTCCTACAATGAGCAGTTCTTC | CASSLGGFISSYNEQFF
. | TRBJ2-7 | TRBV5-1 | TGCGCCAGCAGCTTGTCAAAGGAAAGGGCGGGGGAGCAGTACTTC | CASSLSKERAGEQYF
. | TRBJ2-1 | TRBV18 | TGTGCCAGCTCTCAAGCGGGTGTTAGCTACAATGAGCAGTTCTTC | CASSQAGVSYNEQFF
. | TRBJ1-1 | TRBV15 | TGTGCCACCAGCAGAGGAGAGAGGATGAACACTGAAGCTTTCTTT | CATSRGERMNTEAFF
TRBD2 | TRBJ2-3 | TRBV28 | TGTGCCAGCAGTTTCCGTAATAGCGGGAGAGGCACAGATACGCAGTATTTT | CASSFRNSGRGTDTQYF